This TCR beta chain was recorded in a study of CD8 T cells in Susac syndrome. The germline V and J ends were trimmed by 0 bases and 6 bases, with 13 bases remaining between them. Germline V gene data show CDR1 as SGHNT and CDR2 as YYREEE (reference sequence). This CDR3 is built from 15 residues. Reverse transcription of about 0.5 to 1 ug RNA was carried out with random hexamers. One entry per CDR3 protein results from TCRdb running MiXCR on the immunoSEQ multiplex PCR reads. The profile shows over 150,000 distinct CDR3 sequences, roughly 96% of them singletons. The TCR comes from a human donor with multiple sclerosis. The rearrangement links TRBV5-4 to TRBJ2-1, with D perhaps TRBD1 or TRBD2 (5 bases each). Sequencing was done on a sample of CD4+ T cells from PBMCs. CDR3 in amino acids: CASSLVQGGSNEQFF. In DNA, the CDR3 is TGTGCCAGCAGCTTGGTTCAGGGTGGGAGCAATGAGCAGTTCTTC.